These 5 T cell receptor beta chains came from one sample sequenced in a study of read filtering for tumor transcriptome and immune sequencing. Molecular barcoded adaptors covering alpha/delta and beta/gamma chains were used on about 0.4 ug RNA. TCRdb re-analysed the reads in MiXCR, keeping a single row per CDR3 protein. Altogether over 80,000 distinct CDR3 sequences are present, more than 9% being singletons, with the ten largest covering more than 13%. The specimen was a population of CD138-negative cells sorted from bone marrow. The receptors shown here come from a donor over 35 with multiple myeloma.

This clonotype was seen more than once but under ten times. This may come from a read error, since a much larger clone is one base off. V usage is TRBV28 and J usage is TRBJ1-4; 7 bases agree with TRBD1. There are 15 residues in the CDR3. The V gene's germline CDR1 is MDHEN and CDR2 SYDVKM. The CDR3 bases are TGTGCCAGCAGTTTATCAGGGGGGACGGATGAAGAACTGTTTTTT. Protein: CASSLSGGTDEELFF. Using reference TRBV28 and TRBJ1-4 for the parts outside the CDR3, the full variable domain is DVKVTQSSRYLVKRTGEKVFLECVQDMDHENMFWYRQDPGLGLRLIYFSYDVKMKEKGDIPEGYSVSREKKERFSLILESASTNQTSMYLCASSLSGGTDEELFFGSGTQLSVL.

This clonotype was observed many times. The rearrangement links TRBV12-3 or TRBV12-4 to TRBJ2-1; D is possibly TRBD2 (6 bases). With 3 bases removed from V and 7 bases from J, the gap between germline ends came to 19 bases. The CDR3 runs to 16 residues. CDR3 sequence reads: CASSFSLAGPGNEQFF. CDR3 coding DNA: TGTGCCAGCAGTTTCAGTCTGGCGGGACCTGGGAATGAGCAGTTCTTC.

The V gene is TRBV5-1, the J gene TRBJ1-2; D is perhaps TRBD1 (6 bases). The germline V and J ends were trimmed by 3 bases and 4 bases, with 10 bases remaining between them. Germline values: CDR1 SGHRS, CDR2 YFSETQ. The CDR3 extends over 13 amino acids. CDR3 sequence reads: CASSSTGSYGYTF. CDR3 DNA sequence: TGCGCCAGCAGCTCGACAGGCTCCTATGGCTACACCTTC.

This clonotype was observed a few times. The chain joins TRBV6-1 to TRBJ1-1; 12 bases map to TRBD1. V was pared by 7 bases and J by 5 bases, with 5 bases of the junction left unmatched. There are 14 residues in the CDR3. Germline V CDR1 and CDR2: MNHNS, SASEGT. CDR3 residues: CASKRGQGATEAFF. Written as DNA, the CDR3 is TGTGCCAGCAAGCGGGGACAGGGGGCAACTGAAGCTTTCTTT.

This clonotype has at least ten counts. The chain is built from TRBV18 and TRBJ1-1; TRBD1 is a possible D gene (6 bases). V was pared by 3 bases and J by 6 bases, with 11 bases between. Germline CDR1 KGHSH, CDR2 LQKENI. The CDR3 spans 13 residues. The CDR3 coding sequence is TGTGCCAGCTCACCCTCAGGGGACGCTGAAGCTTTCTTT. Its protein product is CASSPSGDAEAFF.